The next 15 T cell receptor beta chains were all read from a single sample in a study of CD8+CD57+ T cells in acquired aplastic anemia. CD8+CD57+ cell expansion had been shown by flow cytometry in patients chosen for sequencing. Investigators profiled TCR beta VDJ and CDR3 from genomic DNA template. TCRdb used MiXCR to reprocess the reads, holding one entry per CDR3 protein. Of approximately 180,000 distinct CDR3 sequences detected, around 48% appear once; the ten largest clones hold more than 0.85%. The sample was sorted CD4+, CD8+, or CD8+CD57+ T cells (not recorded which) from PBMCs. The receptors shown here come from a human donor with aplastic anemia.

The sample holds a few counts of this clonotype. V is TRBV7-2 and J is TRBJ2-1; TRBD1 aligns across 9 bases. CDR1 and CDR2 from the germline V gene are SGHTA and FQGNSA. V was clipped by 0 bases and J by 7 bases; unmatched bases: 7. This CDR3 spans 16 amino acids. The CDR3 nucleotides are TGTGCCAGCAGCTTAGCTCGGGGACAGGGCAGAAATGAGCAGTTCTTC. Translation: CASSLARGQGRNEQFF.

This clonotype occurred a few times. The chain employs TRBV19 and TRBJ2-2, with no clear D. V was pared by 0 bases and J by 0 bases, with 2 bases between. The CDR3 sequence is 14 residues long. The germline gives CDR1 LNHDA, CDR2 SQIVND (reference sequence). In nucleotides, the CDR3 is TGTGCCAGTAGTATAGATCCGAACACCGGGGAGCTGTTTTTT. Translation gives CASSIDPNTGELFF.

This chain connects TRBV2 to TRBJ1-1; D is possibly TRBD1 (5 bases). Germline lookup yields CDR1 SNHLY and CDR2 FYNNEI. V shed 4 bases and J shed 6 bases, with 12 bases lying between them. There are 13 residues in the CDR3. The CDR3 reads CASSALGDAEAFF. The CDR3 DNA reads TGTGCCAGCAGTGCATTGGGGGACGCTGAAGCTTTCTTT.

The J gene is TRBJ2-1, the V gene TRBV29-1, with 9 nucleotides matching TRBD2. Trimming removed 6 bases from V and 7 bases from J; junction bases left unmatched: 7. Germline V gene data show CDR1 as SQVTM and CDR2 as ANQGSEA. The CDR3 contains 13 residues. This CDR3 reads CSVASSGNNEQFF. The CDR3 DNA is TGCAGCGTGGCCTCTAGCGGGAATAATGAGCAGTTCTTC.

There are many counts of this clonotype. This chain connects TRBV18 to TRBJ2-5, with a tentative D call TRBD2 (7 bases). Looked up from germline, CDR1 is KGHSH and CDR2 is LQKENI. Deletions cut 6 bases from V and 1 base from J, with 15 bases between. The CDR3 is 15 amino acids. CDR3 protein: CASSPTRGAQETQYF. The CDR3 nucleotides are TGTGCCAGCTCGCCAACCCGGGGGGCCCAAGAGACCCAGTACTTC.

This chain uses TRBV15 with TRBJ2-6; maybe TRBD2 (5 bases). The CDR3 extends over 16 amino acids. V was pared by 3 bases and J by 1 base, with 10 bases between. Germline assignment: CDR1 LNHNV and CDR2 YYDKDF (reference sequence). Written as DNA, the CDR3 is TGTGCCACCAGCAGCTCGAGGGTTTCTGGGGCCAACGTCCTGACTTTC. It is translated as CATSSSRVSGANVLTF.

This chain links TRBV29-1 with TRBJ1-2; the D gene is possibly TRBD1 (6 bases). V was shortened by 6 bases and J by 5 bases, with 10 bases between the two germline ends. Germline V CDR1 and CDR2: SQVTM, ANQGSEA. There are 11 residues in the CDR3. The chain's CDR3 is CSVQGRYGYTF. CDR3 nucleotide sequence: TGCAGCGTCCAGGGGAGGTATGGCTACACCTTC. The full variable domain, rest sourced from reference TRBV29-1 and TRBJ1-2, is SAVISQKPSRDICQRGTSLTIQCQVDSQVTMMFWYRQQPGQSLTLIATANQGSEATYESGFVIDKFPISRPNLTFSTLTVSNMSPEDSSIYLCSVQGRYGYTFGSGTRLTVV.

The rearrangement links TRBV10-3 to TRBJ2-7; TRBD1 or TRBD2 may be the D gene (8 bases each). The CDR3 sequence is 16 residues long. Germline V lookup: CDR1 ENHRY, CDR2 SYGVKD. Trimming stripped 3 bases from V and 2 bases from J, with 17 bases between. In DNA, the CDR3 is TGTGCCATCAGTGACCGGACAGGGCGGGGGGCCTACGAGCAGTACTTC. Encoded protein: CAISDRTGRGAYEQYF.

This clonotype was picked up a small number of times. The chain joins TRBV29-1 to TRBJ2-1, with 11 positions matching TRBD2. The V segment lost 6 bases and the J segment 4 bases; nucleotides outside the gene matches: 2. Germline loops: CDR1 SQVTM, CDR2 ANQGSEA. CDR3 length: 13 amino acids. CDR3 residues: CSVWTSGYNEQFF. The CDR3 coding sequence is TGCAGCGTCTGGACTAGCGGGTACAATGAGCAGTTCTTC.

This clonotype was counted at least ten times. This chain joins TRBV5-1 and TRBJ1-1; D is undetermined. CDR1 is SGHRS, CDR2 YFSETQ, per germline. V was pared by 5 bases and J by 1 base, with 9 bases between. The CDR3 runs 13 residues. As DNA, the CDR3 is TGCGCCAGCAGACCCGATCCGAACACTGAAGCTTTCTTT. It encodes CASRPDPNTEAFF. Supplemented by reference TRBV5-1 and TRBJ1-1, the full variable domain reads KAGVTQTPRYLIKTRGQQVTLSCSPISGHRSVSWYQQTPGQGLQFLFEYFSETQRNKGNFPGRFSGRQFSNSRSEMNVSTLELGDSALYLCASRPDPNTEAFFGQGTRLTVV.

This clonotype was counted only a few times. J is TRBJ2-1 and V is TRBV15, with D unclear. Germline assignment: CDR1 LNHNV and CDR2 YYDKDF (reference sequence). The CDR3 runs 15 residues. V shed 0 bases and J shed 7 bases, with 13 bases lying between them. The CDR3: CATSRERQASNEQFF. In DNA, the CDR3 is TGTGCCACCAGCAGAGAGCGTCAAGCCTCTAATGAGCAGTTCTTC. The full variable domain, rest sourced from reference TRBV15 and TRBJ2-1, is DAMVIQNPRYQVTQFGKPVTLSCSQTLNHNVMYWYQQKSSQAPKLLFHYYDKDFNNEADTPDNFQSRRPNTSFCFLDIRSPGLGDTAMYLCATSRERQASNEQFFGPGTRLTVL.

In the case of this clonotype: This may stem from a read error, because a much larger clone lies one nucleotide away. This is likely a read error, given that the CDR3 carries no conserved phenylalanine or tryptophan at its end. J is TRBJ2-1 and V is TRBV6-5; no definite D call. The CDR3 has 15 residues. Per the germline V gene, CDR1 is MNHEY and CDR2 is SVGAGI. The germline V and J ends were trimmed by 2 bases and 0 bases, with 8 bases remaining between them. The CDR3 DNA is TGTGCCAGCAGTTACGGGCTGAGCTCCTACAATGAGCAGTTCCTC. Translation gives CASSYGLSSYNEQFL.

This clonotype was seen at least ten times. V usage is TRBV5-6 and J usage is TRBJ2-2; 15 bases match TRBD2. The CDR3 runs to 18 residues. J gave up 3 bases and V 4 bases, and 7 bases lay outside the gene matches. Germline-derived CDR1 and CDR2 are SGHDT and YYEEEE. For the CDR3, the DNA is TGTGCCAGCAGCCCCTGGACTAGCGGGGGGGCCCACACCGGGGAGCTGTTTTTT. Protein: CASSPWTSGGAHTGELFF.

This clonotype was picked up a small number of times. This chain uses TRBV18 with TRBJ2-3; D gene uncertain. Deletions cut 6 bases from V and 0 bases from J, with 4 bases between. The length of the CDR3 is 12 residues. From germline, CDR1 is KGHSH and CDR2 LQKENI. Here the CDR3 reads CASSVSTDTQYF. CDR3 DNA sequence: TGTGCCAGCTCGGTTAGCACAGATACGCAGTATTTT. Using reference TRBV18 and TRBJ2-3 for the parts outside the CDR3, the full variable domain is NAGVMQNPRHLVRRRGQEARLRCSPMKGHSHVYWYRQLPEEGLKFMVYLQKENIIDESGMPKERFSAEFPKEGPSILRIQQVVRGDSAAYFCASSVSTDTQYFGPGTRLTVL.

The table lists this clonotype with many counts. The J gene is TRBJ2-5, the V gene TRBV11-1; no definite D call. With 0 bases removed from V and 0 bases from J, the gap between germline ends came to 5 bases. This CDR3 is 14 amino acids long. Germline CDR1 and CDR2: SGHAT and FQDESV (reference sequence). The CDR3 region is CASSLAVYQETQYF. The CDR3 DNA reads TGTGCCAGCAGCTTAGCGGTGTACCAAGAGACCCAGTACTTC.